The following is a T cell receptor (beta chain) sequence with its context. The source of the sample is a study of CD8+CD57+ T cells in acquired aplastic anemia. For sequencing, patients were chosen who had shown expansion of CD8+CD57+ cells by flow cytometry. This CDR3 is 13 amino acids long. Germline values: CDR1 SGHDN, CDR2 FVKESK. V was trimmed by 6 bases and J by 5 bases, leaving 11 bases between them. CDR3 and TCR beta VDJ profiling relied on genomic DNA as the template. TCRdb processed the reads anew with MiXCR; each CDR3 protein has one entry. The table lists 150,000 to 180,000 distinct CDR3 sequences, 52% of them singletons.

The rearrangement joins TRBV14 to TRBJ2-1; D is unresolved. The source of this sequence is a human donor with aplastic anemia. Sequencing was carried out using sorted CD4+, CD8+, or CD8+CD57+ T cells (not recorded which) from PBMCs. The CDR3 here is CASSFQIDNEQFF. CDR3 coding DNA: TGTGCCAGCAGTTTCCAGATTGACAATGAGCAGTTCTTC.